This T cell receptor beta chain was captured in a study of T cells after yellow fever vaccination. Germline V gene data show CDR1 as MDHEN and CDR2 as SYDVKM. There are 15 residues in the CDR3. V shed 6 bases, J shed 6 bases, and the junction held 10 bases outside the gene matches. This clonotype was found many times. A single record per CDR3 protein comes from TCRdb applying MiXCR to the 5' RACE reads. Among 360,000 or so distinct CDR3 sequences listed, 11% were seen once. The source is a man between 18 and 35 years old who received the YFV17D yellow fever vaccine. The sequencing here drew on PBMCs, taken on the day of the first yellow fever vaccination. The rearrangement links TRBV28 to TRBJ1-2; TRBD1 agrees at 10 bases. This CDR3 is CASSSGTGVRDGYTF. The CDR3 bases are TGTGCCAGCAGCTCCGGGACAGGGGTGAGGGATGGCTACACCTTC.